This T cell receptor (beta chain) was sequenced for a study of regulatory T cells in long-lasting Graves disease (dated by TCRdb to the early 2020s). Regarding the study in general: Persistent Graves' disease was defined as persistently positive TSH receptor autoantibodies together with antithyroid drug treatment for over 5 years. The study was registered as a clinical trial and conducted in China. On average, persistent Graves' disease patients in the clinical cohort had been on antithyroid drugs for around ten years. A total of some 35 samples underwent TCR sequencing, from about 13 patients with persistent Graves' disease and some 20 patients with newly diagnosed Graves' disease. Persistent Graves' disease patients were compared with newly diagnosed Graves' disease patients by peripheral blood TCR sequencing and RNA sequencing.

Per the publication, the time point label means: persistent/refractory GD, antithyroid drugs over 5 years with positive TRAb. For both TCR sequencing and RNA sequencing, RNA was extracted from PBMCs using TRIzol. The diagnosis of Graves' disease was made according to American Thyroid Association guidelines. The patients came from an endocrinology department in Xi'an, China. Each patient gave about 9.1 milliliters of peripheral blood, collected in an EDTA anticoagulant tube. Ficoll Paque Plus density gradient separation was used to isolate PBMCs, and no additional T cell sorting was done. An Agilent 2100 Bioanalyzer and agarose gel were used to check RNA quality, and a NanoDrop 2000 was used to measure RNA concentration. CDR3 length: 13 amino acids, cysteine to phenylalanine. This entry keeps only the CDR3 DNA: 39 bases, framed from base 1. Via the germline V gene, CDR1 is MGHRA and CDR2 YSYEKL. The trim is 4 bases for V and 3 bases for J, with a gap of 10 bases between the germline ends.

Libraries were built with multiplex PCR. Sequencing instrument: Illumina HiSeq 4000. TCR beta libraries were built with iRepertoire HTBI primers and Arm-PCR amplification of CDR3 regions. Gel purification was performed on PCR products prior to sequencing. Turning to the authors' computational methods: Across samples, 60 to 80 TRBV and 15 or so TRBJ segments were identified and used for gene usage analysis of CDR3 amino acid clonotypes. Filtered high-quality paired reads were merged into contigs using COPE and FqMerger. Contigs were aligned with BLAST to IMGT TRBV, TRBD and TRBJ reference genes, and CDR3 was defined per IMGT. Any clonotype with a frequency above 0.1% was classified as a highly expanded clone. Shannon entropy was used to measure repertoire diversity, and the Gini coefficient was used to measure V-J evenness. Clonotypes shared by more than one individual were considered public. TCRdb trimmed public reads at Q25 via fastp, called clones via MiXCR and kept in-frame beta chains. Identical CDR3 proteins give one entry, which carries the most common genes and DNA. The V and J calls reflect TCRdb's pipeline rather than the authors' work. Across this sample there are some 440,000 distinct CDR3 sequences, with roughly 20% seen only once. 6.5% to 8% of the sample goes to the ten largest clones.

On the study overall, not on this receptor specifically: Preferential use of TRBV28, TRBJ1-2 and TRBJ2-5 was observed in persistent disease, whereas TRBV20-1 and TRBJ2-1 were favored in newly diagnosed disease. The authors acknowledged the small sample size as a limitation that may reduce accuracy. Sequencing and analysis were restricted to the TCR beta chain. The study examined only peripheral blood because the primary lesion, thyroid tissue, could not be accessed. Lower TCR Shannon entropy and fewer highly expanded clones were observed in persistent Graves' disease patients than in newly diagnosed patients, which suggested clonal expansion. Patients with persistent disease shared more public clonotypes (around 2,500) than newly diagnosed patients did (roughly 970).

As regards this clonotype: This receptor's antigen is unknown. There are no base qualities to consult, and no much larger clone falls within one base.

This specimen was peripheral blood mononuclear cells (PBMCs), taken when the disease was refractory, from a patient treated with antithyroid drugs. The clonotype comes from a female donor with Graves disease. The sequence is built from TRBV4-1 and TRBJ2-7; a weak D assignment points to TRBD1 (6 bases agree). The DNA sequence reads TGCGCCAGCAGCCGGACAGATTTCTACGAGCAGTACTTC. Its product reads: CASSRTDFYEQYF.